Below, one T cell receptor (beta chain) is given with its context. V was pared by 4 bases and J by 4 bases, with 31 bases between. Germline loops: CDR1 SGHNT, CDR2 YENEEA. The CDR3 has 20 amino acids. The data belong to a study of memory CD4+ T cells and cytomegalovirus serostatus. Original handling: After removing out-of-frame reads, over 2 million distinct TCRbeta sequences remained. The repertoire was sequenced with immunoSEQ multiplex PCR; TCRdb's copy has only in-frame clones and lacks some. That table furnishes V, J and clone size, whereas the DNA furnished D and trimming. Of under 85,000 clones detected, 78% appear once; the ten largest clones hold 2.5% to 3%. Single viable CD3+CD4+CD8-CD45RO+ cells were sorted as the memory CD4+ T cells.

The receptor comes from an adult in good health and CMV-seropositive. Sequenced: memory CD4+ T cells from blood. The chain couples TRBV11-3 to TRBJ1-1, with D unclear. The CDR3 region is CASSWAFGKIHQTLCTEAFF. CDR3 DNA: TGTGCCAGCAGCTGGGCGTTTGGGAAAATCCACCAAACCCTATGCACTGAAGCTTTCTTT.